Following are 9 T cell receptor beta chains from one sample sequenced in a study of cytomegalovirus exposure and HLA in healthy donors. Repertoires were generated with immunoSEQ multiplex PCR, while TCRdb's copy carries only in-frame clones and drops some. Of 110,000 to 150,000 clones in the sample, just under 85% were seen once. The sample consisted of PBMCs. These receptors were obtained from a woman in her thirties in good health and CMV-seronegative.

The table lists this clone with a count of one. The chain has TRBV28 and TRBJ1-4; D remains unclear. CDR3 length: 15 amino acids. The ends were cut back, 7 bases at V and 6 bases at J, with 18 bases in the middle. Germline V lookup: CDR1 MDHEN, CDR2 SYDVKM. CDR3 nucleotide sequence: TGTGCCAGCACCGGCGGGAGGGTTTTGTATGAAAAACTGTTTTTT. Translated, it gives CASTGGRVLYEKLFF.

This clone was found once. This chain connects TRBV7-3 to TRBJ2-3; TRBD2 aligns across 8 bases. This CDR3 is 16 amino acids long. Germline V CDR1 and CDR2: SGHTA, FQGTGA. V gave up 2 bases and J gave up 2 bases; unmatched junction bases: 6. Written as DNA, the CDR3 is TGTGCCAGCAGCTTAGGTTTAGCGGGGATCACAGATACGCAGTATTTT. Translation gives CASSLGLAGITDTQYF.

Here the CDR3 reads CASSPLAGEYNEQFF. The CDR3 DNA sequence: TGTGCCAGCTCACCATTGGCAGGGGAGTACAATGAGCAGTTCTTC. The chain is built from TRBV18 and TRBJ2-1; tentatively, D is TRBD1 (6 bases). Germline CDR1 reads KGHSH; CDR2 reads LQKENI. V gave up 2 bases and J gave up 4 bases, with 12 bases separating them. The CDR3 sequence is 15 residues long. The variable domain in full, with the rest retrieved from reference TRBV18 and TRBJ2-1, is NAGVMQNPRHLVRRRGQEARLRCSPMKGHSHVYWYRQLPEEGLKFMVYLQKENIIDESGMPKERFSAEFPKEGPSILRIQQVVRGDSAAYFCASSPLAGEYNEQFFGPGTRLTVL.

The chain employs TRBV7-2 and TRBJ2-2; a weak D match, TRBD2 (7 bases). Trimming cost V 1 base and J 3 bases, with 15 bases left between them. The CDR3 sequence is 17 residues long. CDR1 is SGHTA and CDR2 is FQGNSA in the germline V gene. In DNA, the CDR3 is TGTGCCAGCAGCTTAGTAGGGGGGGCGTCCCACACCGGGGAGCTGTTTTTT. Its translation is CASSLVGGASHTGELFF.

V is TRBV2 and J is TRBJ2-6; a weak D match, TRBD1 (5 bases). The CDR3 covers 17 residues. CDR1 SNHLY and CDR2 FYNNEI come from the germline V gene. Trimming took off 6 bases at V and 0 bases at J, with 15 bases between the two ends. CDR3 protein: CASRPGIRGSGANVLTF. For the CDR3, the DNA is TGTGCCAGCAGACCAGGGATTCGAGGCTCTGGGGCCAACGTCCTGACTTTC.

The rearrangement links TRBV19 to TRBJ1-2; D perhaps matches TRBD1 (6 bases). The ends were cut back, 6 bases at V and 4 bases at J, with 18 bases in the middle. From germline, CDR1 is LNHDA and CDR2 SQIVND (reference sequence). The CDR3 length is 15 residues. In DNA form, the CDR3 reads TGTGCCAGTAGCCCCCTCGGGGGGCCTAGCTATGGCTACACCTTC. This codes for CASSPLGGPSYGYTF.

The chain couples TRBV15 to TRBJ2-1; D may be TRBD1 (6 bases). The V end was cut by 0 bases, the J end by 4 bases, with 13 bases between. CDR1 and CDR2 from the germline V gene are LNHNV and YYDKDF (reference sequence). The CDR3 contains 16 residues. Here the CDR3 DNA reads TGTGCCACCAGCAGAGATTCCGGGACAACTTACAATGAGCAGTTCTTC. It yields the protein CATSRDSGTTYNEQFF.

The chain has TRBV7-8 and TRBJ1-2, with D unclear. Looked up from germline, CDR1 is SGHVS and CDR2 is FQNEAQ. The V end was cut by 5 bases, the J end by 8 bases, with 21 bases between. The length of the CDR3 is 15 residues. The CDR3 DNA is TGTGCCAGCAGCCCTGTCAACGCCGGTTTTCGGGGCTACACCTTC. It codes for CASSPVNAGFRGYTF.

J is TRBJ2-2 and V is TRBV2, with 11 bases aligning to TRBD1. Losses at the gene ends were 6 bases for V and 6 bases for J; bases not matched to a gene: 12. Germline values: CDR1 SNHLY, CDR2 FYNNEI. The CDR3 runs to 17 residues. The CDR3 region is CASRRVGTGGFAGELFF. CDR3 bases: TGTGCCAGCAGAAGGGTCGGGACAGGGGGATTTGCCGGGGAGCTGTTTTTT.